This record looks at one T cell receptor beta chain sequence and its context. The antigen is not known. The data stem from a study of CXCR3-negative and CXCR3-positive naive CD8 T cells. Germline CDR1 and CDR2: SGDLS and YYNGEE. This CDR3 spans 17 amino acids. Study-level findings and limits: TRB CDR3 properties served as the basis for inferring TCR strength, and surface CD5 was comparable between naive subsets.

The method, 5' RACE with UMI labels, was used to prepare the TRB cDNA libraries. Each CDR3 protein gets one entry in TCRdb, which reprocessed the 5' RACE reads and gives no DNA. Its table records some 130,000 distinct CDR3 sequences. Sequencing was carried out using naive CXCR3- CD8+ T cells from blood. Subset indicated: CD45RO-CCR7+CD27+CD95- naive CD8+ T cells lacking CXCR3 (TNR3-). This sequence originates from a human donor in good health. Some clones in this sample may be carry-over from other donors' samples. V and J are TRBV9 and TRBJ2-5; there is no DNA to check the TCRdb D call of TRBD1. CDR3 amino acids: CASSVLPGSSGQETQYF.